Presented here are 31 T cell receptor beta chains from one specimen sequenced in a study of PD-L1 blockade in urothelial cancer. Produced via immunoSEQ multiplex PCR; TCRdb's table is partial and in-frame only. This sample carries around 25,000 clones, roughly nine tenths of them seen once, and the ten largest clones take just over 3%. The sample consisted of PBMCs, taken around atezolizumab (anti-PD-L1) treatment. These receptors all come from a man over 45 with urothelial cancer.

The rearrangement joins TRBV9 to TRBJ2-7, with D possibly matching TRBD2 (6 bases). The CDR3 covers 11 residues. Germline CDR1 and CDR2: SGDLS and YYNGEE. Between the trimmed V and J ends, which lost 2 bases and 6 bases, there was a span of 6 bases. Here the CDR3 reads CASSVGGEQYF. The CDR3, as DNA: TGTGCCAGCAGCGTCGGGGGCGAGCAGTACTTC.

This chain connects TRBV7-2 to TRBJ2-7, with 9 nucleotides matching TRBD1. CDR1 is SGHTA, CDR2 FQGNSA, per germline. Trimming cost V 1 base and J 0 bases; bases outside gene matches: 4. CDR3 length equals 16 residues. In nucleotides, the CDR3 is TGTGCCAGCAGCTTAGAGGGGACAGGGAACTCCTACGAGCAGTACTTC. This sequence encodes CASSLEGTGNSYEQYF.

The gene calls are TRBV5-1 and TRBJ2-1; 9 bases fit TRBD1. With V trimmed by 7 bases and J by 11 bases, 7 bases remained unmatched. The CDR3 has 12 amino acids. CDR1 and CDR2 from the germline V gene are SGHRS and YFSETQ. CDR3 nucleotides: TGCGCCAGCGACAGGGACAGGGAGAAGCAGTTCTTC. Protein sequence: CASDRDREKQFF.

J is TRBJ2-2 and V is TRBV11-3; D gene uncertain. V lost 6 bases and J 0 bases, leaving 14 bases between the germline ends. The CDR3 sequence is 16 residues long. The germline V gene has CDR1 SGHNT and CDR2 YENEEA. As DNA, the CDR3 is TGTGCCAGCAGTCTCGACGTCAGCGCGAACACCGGGGAGCTGTTTTTT. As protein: CASSLDVSANTGELFF.

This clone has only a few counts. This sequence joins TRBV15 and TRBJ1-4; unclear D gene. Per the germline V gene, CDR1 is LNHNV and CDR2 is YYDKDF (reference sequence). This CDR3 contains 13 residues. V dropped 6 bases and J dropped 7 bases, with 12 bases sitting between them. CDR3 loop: CATSFLLREKLFF. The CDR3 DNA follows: TGTGCCACCAGTTTCTTACTGCGTGAAAAACTGTTTTTT.

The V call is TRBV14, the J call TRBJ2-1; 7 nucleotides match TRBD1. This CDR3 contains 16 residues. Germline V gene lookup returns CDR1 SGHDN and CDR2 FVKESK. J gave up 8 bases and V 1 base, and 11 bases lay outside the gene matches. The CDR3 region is CASSQVRTGDKDEQFF. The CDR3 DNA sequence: TGTGCCAGCAGCCAAGTAAGAACAGGGGACAAGGATGAGCAGTTCTTC.

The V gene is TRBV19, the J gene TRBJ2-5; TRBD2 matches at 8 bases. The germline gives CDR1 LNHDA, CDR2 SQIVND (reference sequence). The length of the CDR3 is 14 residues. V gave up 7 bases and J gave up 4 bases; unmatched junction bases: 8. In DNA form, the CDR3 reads TGTGCCAGTACCCGGCGGGAGGCCCCAGAGACCCAGTACTTC. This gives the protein CASTRREAPETQYF.

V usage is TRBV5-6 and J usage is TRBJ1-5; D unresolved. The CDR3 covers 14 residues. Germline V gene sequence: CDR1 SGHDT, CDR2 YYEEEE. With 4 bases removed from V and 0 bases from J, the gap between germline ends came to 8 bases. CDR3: CASSPQDSNQPQHF. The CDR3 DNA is TGTGCCAGCAGCCCCCAGGATAGCAATCAGCCCCAGCATTTT.

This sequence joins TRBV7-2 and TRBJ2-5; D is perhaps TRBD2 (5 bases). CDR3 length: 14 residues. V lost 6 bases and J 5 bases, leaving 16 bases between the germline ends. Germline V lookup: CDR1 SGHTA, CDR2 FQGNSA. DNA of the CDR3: TGTGCCAGCAGGGGGTGGGTAAGCGGCGAGACCCAGTACTTC. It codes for CASRGWVSGETQYF.

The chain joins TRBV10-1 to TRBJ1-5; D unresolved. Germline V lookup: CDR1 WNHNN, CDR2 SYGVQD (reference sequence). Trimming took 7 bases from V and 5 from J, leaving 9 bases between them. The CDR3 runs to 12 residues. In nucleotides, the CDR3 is TGCGCCAGCACTACCACCTATCAGCCCCAGCATTTT. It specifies CASTTTYQPQHF.

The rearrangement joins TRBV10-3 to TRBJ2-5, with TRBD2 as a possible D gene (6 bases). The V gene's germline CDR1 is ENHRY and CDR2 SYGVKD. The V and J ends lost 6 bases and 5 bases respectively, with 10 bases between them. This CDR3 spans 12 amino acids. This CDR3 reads CAISGGFETQYF. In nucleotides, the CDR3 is TGTGCCATCAGCGGGGGATTCGAGACCCAGTACTTC.

CDR3 in DNA: TGTGCCAGCAGTTACGGGACAGGGGAGTTCTTC. Encoded protein: CASSYGTGEFF. The chain couples TRBV6-5 to TRBJ2-1; 10 nucleotides agree with TRBD1. The CDR3 is 11 residues long. CDR1 is MNHEY, CDR2 SVGAGI, per germline. V was clipped by 2 bases and J by 14 bases; unmatched bases: 0.

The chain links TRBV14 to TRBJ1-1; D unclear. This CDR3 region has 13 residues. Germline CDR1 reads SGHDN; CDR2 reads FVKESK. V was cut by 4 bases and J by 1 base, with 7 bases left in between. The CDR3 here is CASSLLQNTEAFF. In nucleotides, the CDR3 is TGTGCCAGCAGCCTTTTACAGAACACTGAAGCTTTCTTT.

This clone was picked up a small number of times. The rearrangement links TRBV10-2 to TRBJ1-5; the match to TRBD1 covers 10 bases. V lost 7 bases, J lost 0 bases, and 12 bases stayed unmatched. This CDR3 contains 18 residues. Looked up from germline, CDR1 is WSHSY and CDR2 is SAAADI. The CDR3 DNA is TGCGCCAGCACCCCGGGGACAGGGGCGGGTTATAGCAATCAGCCCCAGCATTTT. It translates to CASTPGTGAGYSNQPQHF.

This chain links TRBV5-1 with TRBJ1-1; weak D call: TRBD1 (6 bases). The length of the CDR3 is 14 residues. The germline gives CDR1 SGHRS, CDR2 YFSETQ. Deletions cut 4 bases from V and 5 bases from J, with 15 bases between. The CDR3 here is CASSPDSRGTEAFF. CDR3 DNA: TGCGCCAGCAGCCCGGACAGCCGTGGGACTGAAGCTTTCTTT.

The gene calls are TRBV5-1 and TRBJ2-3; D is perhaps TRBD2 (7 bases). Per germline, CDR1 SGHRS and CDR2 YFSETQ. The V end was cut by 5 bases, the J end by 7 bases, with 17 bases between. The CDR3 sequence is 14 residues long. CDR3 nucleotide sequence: TGCGCCAGCAGTTGGGGGGGGGCCGATTATACGCAGTATTTT. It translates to CASSWGGADYTQYF. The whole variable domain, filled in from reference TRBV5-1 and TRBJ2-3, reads KAGVTQTPRYLIKTRGQQVTLSCSPISGHRSVSWYQQTPGQGLQFLFEYFSETQRNKGNFPGRFSGRQFSNSRSEMNVSTLELGDSALYLCASSWGGADYTQYFGPGTRLTVL.

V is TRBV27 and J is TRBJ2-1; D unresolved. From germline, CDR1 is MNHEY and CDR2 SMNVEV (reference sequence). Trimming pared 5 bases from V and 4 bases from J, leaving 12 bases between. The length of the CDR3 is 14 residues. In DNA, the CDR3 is TGTGCCAGCAGTCCCTACCGGGTTTACAATGAGCAGTTCTTC. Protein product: CASSPYRVYNEQFF.

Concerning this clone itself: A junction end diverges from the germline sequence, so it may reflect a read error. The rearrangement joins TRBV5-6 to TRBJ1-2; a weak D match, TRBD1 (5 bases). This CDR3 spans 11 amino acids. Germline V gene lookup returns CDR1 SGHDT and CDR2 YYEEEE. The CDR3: CASSLGPGYTF. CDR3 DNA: TGTGCCAGCAGTTTGGGGCCGGGCTACACCTTC.

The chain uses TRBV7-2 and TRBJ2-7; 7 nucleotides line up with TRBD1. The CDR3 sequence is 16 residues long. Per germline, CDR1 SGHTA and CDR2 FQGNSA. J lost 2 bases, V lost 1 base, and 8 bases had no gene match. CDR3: CASSLVAGTVAYEQYF. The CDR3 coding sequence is TGTGCCAGCAGCTTAGTTGCCGGGACAGTTGCCTACGAGCAGTACTTC.

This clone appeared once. The CDR3 loop is CASSSGSWHTGELFF. The CDR3, as DNA: TGTGCCAGCAGCTCAGGTTCATGGCACACCGGGGAGCTGTTTTTT. The chain has TRBV13 and TRBJ2-2; no reliable D call. The germline V gene has CDR1 PRHDT and CDR2 FYEKMQ (reference sequence). CDR3 length: 15 residues. V was shortened by 4 bases and J by 3 bases, with 12 bases between the two germline ends.

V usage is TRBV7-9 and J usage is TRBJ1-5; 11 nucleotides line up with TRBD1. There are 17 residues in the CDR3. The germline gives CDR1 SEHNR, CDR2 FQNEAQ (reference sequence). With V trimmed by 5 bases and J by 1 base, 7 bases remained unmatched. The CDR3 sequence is CASSHGQGAISNQPQHF. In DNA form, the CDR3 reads TGTGCCAGCAGCCACGGACAGGGGGCTATAAGCAATCAGCCCCAGCATTTT.

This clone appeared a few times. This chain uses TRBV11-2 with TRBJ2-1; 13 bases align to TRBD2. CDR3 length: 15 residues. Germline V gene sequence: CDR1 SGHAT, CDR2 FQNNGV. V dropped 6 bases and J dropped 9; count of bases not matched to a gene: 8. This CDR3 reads CASSRTSGGQGEQFF. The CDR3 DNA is TGTGCCAGCAGTCGGACTAGCGGGGGTCAGGGTGAGCAGTTCTTC.

CDR3 sequence reads: CASSEAASGIGEQYF. For the CDR3, the DNA is TGTGCCAGCAGTGAAGCTGCTAGCGGGATTGGGGAGCAGTACTTC. V and J are TRBV6-4 and TRBJ2-7; TRBD2 matches 9 bases. The V gene's germline CDR1 is MRHNA and CDR2 SNTAGT. The CDR3 is made up of 15 amino acids. Trimming removed 3 bases from V and 7 bases from J; junction bases left unmatched: 10.

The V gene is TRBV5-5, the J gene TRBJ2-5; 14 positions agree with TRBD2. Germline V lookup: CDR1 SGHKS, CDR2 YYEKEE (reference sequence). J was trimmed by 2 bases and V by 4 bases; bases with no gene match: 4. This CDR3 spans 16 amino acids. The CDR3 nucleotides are TGTGCCAGCAGCATGGGACTAGCGGGGGTTCAAGAGACCCAGTACTTC. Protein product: CASSMGLAGVQETQYF.

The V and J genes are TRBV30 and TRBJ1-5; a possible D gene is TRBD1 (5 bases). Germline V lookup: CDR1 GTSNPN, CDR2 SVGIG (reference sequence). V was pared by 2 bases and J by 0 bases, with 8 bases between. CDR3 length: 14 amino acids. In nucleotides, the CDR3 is TGTGCCTGGAGTCAGGGTTATAGCAATCAGCCCCAGCATTTT. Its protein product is CAWSQGYSNQPQHF.

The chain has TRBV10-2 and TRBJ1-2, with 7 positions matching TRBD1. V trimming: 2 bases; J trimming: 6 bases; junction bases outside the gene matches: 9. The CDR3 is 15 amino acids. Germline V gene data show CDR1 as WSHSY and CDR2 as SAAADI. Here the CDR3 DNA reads TGCGCCAGCAGTGAGAACCCAGGGGGACGTAATGGCTACACCTTC. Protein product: CASSENPGGRNGYTF.

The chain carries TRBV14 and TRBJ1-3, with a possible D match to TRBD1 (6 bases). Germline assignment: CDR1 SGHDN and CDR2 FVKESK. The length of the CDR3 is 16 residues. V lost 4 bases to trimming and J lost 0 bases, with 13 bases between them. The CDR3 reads CASSPQGFLSGNTIYF. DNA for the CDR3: TGTGCCAGCAGCCCACAGGGATTCCTCTCTGGAAACACCATATATTTT.

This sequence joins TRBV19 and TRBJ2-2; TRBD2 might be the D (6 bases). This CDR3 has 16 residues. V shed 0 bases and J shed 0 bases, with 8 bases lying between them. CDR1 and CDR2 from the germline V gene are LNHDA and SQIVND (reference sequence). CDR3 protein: CASSIDRTTNTGELFF. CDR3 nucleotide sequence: TGTGCCAGTAGTATAGACCGGACTACGAACACCGGGGAGCTGTTTTTT.

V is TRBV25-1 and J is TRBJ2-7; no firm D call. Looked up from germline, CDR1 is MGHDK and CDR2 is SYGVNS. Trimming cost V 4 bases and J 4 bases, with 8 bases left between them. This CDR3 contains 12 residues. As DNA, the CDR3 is TGTGCCAGCAGTGCTGACACGTACGAGCAGTACTTC. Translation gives CASSADTYEQYF.

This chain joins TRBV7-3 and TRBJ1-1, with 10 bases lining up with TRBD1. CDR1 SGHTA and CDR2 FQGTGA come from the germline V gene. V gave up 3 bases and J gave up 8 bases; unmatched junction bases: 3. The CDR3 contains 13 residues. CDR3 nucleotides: TGTGCCAGCAGCTTTTCGGGACAGGGGGAAGCTTTCTTT. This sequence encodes CASSFSGQGEAFF.

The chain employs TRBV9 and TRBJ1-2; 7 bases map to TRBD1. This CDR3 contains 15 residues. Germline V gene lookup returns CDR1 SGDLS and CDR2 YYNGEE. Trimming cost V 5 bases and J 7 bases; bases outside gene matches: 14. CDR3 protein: CASRADRATAGGYTF. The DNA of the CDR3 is TGTGCCAGCAGAGCTGACAGGGCGACGGCTGGTGGCTACACCTTC.